The next 32 T cell receptor beta chains were all read from a single sample in a study of regulatory T cells in long-lasting Graves disease. Specified time point: persistent/refractory GD, antithyroid drugs over 5 years with positive TRAb. Preparation of the TCR library used RNA extracted from PBMCs. Researchers made TCR beta libraries by using iRepertoire HTBI primers and running Arm-PCR on CDR3 regions. TCRdb processed the multiplex PCR reads anew with MiXCR; each CDR3 protein has one entry. In the table there are 350,000 to 450,000 distinct CDR3 sequences, 20% of which are singletons. The sample in question was peripheral blood mononuclear cells (PBMCs), obtained when the disease was refractory, from a patient treated with antithyroid drugs. The receptors come from a female donor with Graves disease.

The table lists this clonotype with many counts. The rearrangement links TRBV7-2 to TRBJ2-5, with a possible D match to TRBD1 (5 bases). The length of the CDR3 is 17 residues. Trimming stripped 5 bases from V and 0 bases from J, with 19 bases between. Germline V gene lookup returns CDR1 SGHTA and CDR2 FQGNSA. CDR3 amino acids: CASSPLGALTYQETQYF. In DNA form, the CDR3 reads TGTGCCAGCAGCCCCCTAGGGGCTCTAACCTACCAAGAGACCCAGTACTTC.

This clonotype has just a few counts. This may come from a read error, since a much larger clone is one base off. The chain carries TRBV30 and TRBJ1-2; D is ambiguous. The germline V gene has CDR1 GTSNPN and CDR2 SVGIG (reference sequence). This CDR3 has 13 residues. Deletions cut 1 base from V and 4 bases from J, with 10 bases between. CDR3 amino acids: CAWSAIRGYGYTF. As DNA, the CDR3 is TGTGCCTGGAGTGCAATCAGAGGCTATGGCTACACCTTC.

There are many counts of this clonotype. The V gene is TRBV27, the J gene TRBJ2-5; D not certain. CDR1 and CDR2 from the germline V gene are MNHEY and SMNVEV (reference sequence). V gave up 5 bases and J gave up 5 bases, with 12 bases separating them. The length of the CDR3 is 13 residues. CDR3 in amino acids: CASSRGEIETQYF. CDR3 in DNA: TGTGCCAGCAGTCGAGGCGAGATCGAGACCCAGTACTTC.

This sequence joins TRBV20-1 and TRBJ2-7; D gene ambiguous. The CDR3 is 12 residues long. The germline V and J ends were trimmed by 5 bases and 0 bases, with 8 bases remaining between them. Germline-derived CDR1 and CDR2 are DFQATT and SNEGSKA (reference sequence). CDR3 DNA: TGCAGTGCTTTCCGGGCCTCCTACGAGCAGTACTTC. Protein product: CSAFRASYEQYF.

This clonotype occurred many times. The chain couples TRBV3-1 to TRBJ1-1; D unresolved. V was pared by 4 bases and J by 5 bases, with 14 bases between. Germline V gives CDR1 LGHDT, CDR2 YNNKEL (reference sequence). CDR3 length: 14 residues. DNA of the CDR3: TGTGCCAGCAGCCCGGACCTAACGAGGACTGAAGCTTTCTTT. Its translation: CASSPDLTRTEAFF.

This chain links TRBV20-1 with TRBJ2-7; 9 bases align to TRBD1. Germline V gives CDR1 DFQATT, CDR2 SNEGSKA (reference sequence). The CDR3 is made up of 14 amino acids. V lost 0 bases to trimming and J lost 1 base; unmatched junction nucleotides: 1. The CDR3 is CSARDGTGSYEQYF. DNA of the CDR3: TGCAGTGCTAGAGATGGGACAGGGTCCTACGAGCAGTACTTC.

The chain couples TRBV24-1 to TRBJ2-5, with a possible D match to TRBD1 (6 bases). TRBJ2-1 explains the end of the DNA better; the J call may be wrong. CDR3 size: 13 residues. Per germline, CDR1 KGHDR and CDR2 SFDVKD. The CDR3 DNA follows: TGTGCCACCAGTGATCCGGCGGACAGCAAGCAGTTCTTC. The encoded protein is CATSDPADSKQFF.

V and J are TRBV7-9 and TRBJ2-2; the match to TRBD1 covers 7 bases. CDR3 length: 16 residues. The V gene's germline CDR1 is SEHNR and CDR2 FQNEAQ (reference sequence). V lost 5 bases and J lost 3; bases outside the gene matches: 9. The CDR3 is CASSGDSLLYTGELFF. The CDR3 region has the DNA TGTGCCAGCAGCGGGGACAGTCTCCTATACACCGGGGAGCTGTTTTTT.

This clonotype was detected many times. The chain couples TRBV11-2 to TRBJ2-7, with TRBD2 matching over 8 bases. V lost 3 bases, J lost 3 bases, and 1 base stayed unmatched. Per germline, CDR1 SGHAT and CDR2 FQNNGV. The length of the CDR3 is 13 residues. The CDR3 region has the DNA TGTGCCAGCAGCTTTCGGGGGGGCTACGAGCAGTACTTC. Protein: CASSFRGGYEQYF.

The sample holds a few counts of this clonotype. The J gene is TRBJ1-2, the V gene TRBV15; 8 bases map to TRBD1. The V segment lost 4 bases and the J segment 5 bases; nucleotides outside the gene matches: 6. The CDR3 has 14 residues. From germline, CDR1 is LNHNV and CDR2 YYDKDF (reference sequence). The CDR3 DNA follows: TGTGCCACCAGCAAAGGACAGGGTGGATATGGCTACACCTTC. Amino acids: CATSKGQGGYGYTF.

A few counts support this clonotype. The V and J genes are TRBV20-1 and TRBJ2-4; D assignment may be TRBD1 or TRBD2 (6 bases each). From germline, CDR1 is DFQATT and CDR2 SNEGSKA (reference sequence). The CDR3 sequence is 13 residues long. Trimming took off 5 bases at V and 6 bases at J, with 14 bases between the two ends. The CDR3 protein is CSAGGQSTNIQYF. The CDR3 DNA reads TGCAGTGCTGGGGGGCAGAGCACAAACATTCAGTACTTC.

The chain recombines TRBV20-1 with TRBJ1-1, with D unresolved. This CDR3 region has 12 residues. CDR1 is DFQATT, CDR2 SNEGSKA, per germline (reference sequence). V lost 6 bases and J 3 bases, leaving 11 bases between the germline ends. The CDR3 is CSARLTHTEAFF. The CDR3 coding sequence is TGCAGTGCCAGACTTACACACACTGAAGCTTTCTTT.

This clonotype was seen a handful of times. The chain joins TRBV27 to TRBJ1-6; D is perhaps TRBD1 (5 bases). Trimming took off 6 bases at V and 6 bases at J, with 15 bases between the two ends. The CDR3 is 15 amino acids. Germline loops: CDR1 MNHEY, CDR2 SMNVEV (reference sequence). The CDR3, as DNA: TGTGCCAGCAGCTCACTCAGGGAGGGTAATTCACCCCTCCACTTT. Protein: CASSSLREGNSPLHF.

The rearrangement joins TRBV20-1 to TRBJ2-6; 11 bases match TRBD1. CDR1 is DFQATT, CDR2 SNEGSKA, per germline (reference sequence). Trimming at V came to 1 base and at J to 0 bases, leaving 8 bases not matched to a gene. CDR3 length: 19 amino acids. CDR3: CSARGQDRGLSSGANVLTF. CDR3 DNA sequence: TGCAGTGCTAGAGGCCAGGACAGGGGGCTCTCCTCTGGGGCCAACGTCCTGACTTTC.

This clonotype was observed at least ten times. The rearrangement joins TRBV28 to TRBJ1-1; tentative D call: TRBD1 (6 bases). V was pared by 6 bases and J by 1 base, with 12 bases between. The CDR3 length is 14 residues. The germline gives CDR1 MDHEN, CDR2 SYDVKM. The CDR3 protein is CASRGGGANTEAFF. In DNA form, the CDR3 reads TGTGCCAGCAGGGGAGGGGGGGCGAACACTGAAGCTTTCTTT.

The chain uses TRBV24-1 and TRBJ2-5; 14 bases line up with TRBD2. Germline-derived CDR1 and CDR2 are KGHDR and SFDVKD. V lost 4 bases and J lost 5; bases outside the gene matches: 5. The CDR3 runs 16 residues. The chain's CDR3 is CATSDWTSGRSETQYF. In DNA form, the CDR3 reads TGTGCCACCAGTGACTGGACTAGCGGGAGGAGTGAGACCCAGTACTTC.

CDR3 amino acids: CASSKGAGANVLTF. Here the CDR3 DNA reads TGTGCCAGTAGTAAGGGGGCCGGGGCCAACGTCCTGACTTTC. V and J are TRBV19 and TRBJ2-6; 7 nucleotides line up with TRBD1. The CDR3 length is 14 residues. Germline-derived CDR1 and CDR2 are LNHDA and SQIVND (reference sequence). V trimming: 4 bases; J trimming: 4 bases; junction bases outside the gene matches: 1.

On this clonotype itself: This likely reflects a read error, since a far larger clone is one base away. V and J are TRBV6-5 and TRBJ1-2; D possibly corresponds to TRBD1 (5 bases). Germline assignment: CDR1 MNHEY and CDR2 SVGAGI. Between the trimmed V and J ends, which lost 0 bases and 3 bases, there was a span of 11 bases. The CDR3 is made up of 15 amino acids. DNA of the CDR3: TGTGCCAGCAGTTACTCCCGGGACGGGGACTATGGCTACACCTTC. Translated, it gives CASSYSRDGDYGYTF.

This clonotype was counted many times. This chain uses TRBV6-2 or TRBV6-3 with TRBJ2-5, with D possibly matching TRBD2 (5 bases). The CDR3 consists of 13 residues. Germline V gene lookup returns CDR1 MNHEY and CDR2 SVGEGT. The V gene lost 2 bases and the J gene lost 1 base, with 5 bases spanning the gap. CDR3: CASSYEGQETQYF. The DNA of the CDR3 is TGTGCCAGCAGTTACGAGGGCCAAGAGACCCAGTACTTC.

Details on this clonotype: A clone one base away is much larger, so this may be a read error. The V call is TRBV7-2, the J call TRBJ1-2, with TRBD1 identical over 8 bases. The germline gives CDR1 SGHTA, CDR2 FQGNSA. CDR3 length: 13 amino acids. V lost 5 bases to trimming and J lost 7 bases; unmatched junction nucleotides: 6. The CDR3 spells CASSGQGGSGYTF. Written as DNA, the CDR3 is TGTGCCAGCAGCGGACAGGGTGGGAGTGGCTACACCTTC.

About this clonotype itself: The conserved final phenylalanine or tryptophan is absent from the CDR3, which likely points to a read error. The V and J genes are TRBV12-5 and TRBJ2-4; D may correspond to TRBD1 or TRBD2 (6 bases each). This CDR3 has 14 residues. Germline V gene data show CDR1 as LGHNT and CDR2 as FRNRAP. Trimming shortened V by 1 base and J by 7 bases, and 11 bases separated the two germline ends. The chain's CDR3 is CASGLGQGRNIQYL. CDR3 DNA: TGTGCTAGTGGTTTGGGTCAGGGGAGGAACATTCAGTACCTC.

The chain couples TRBV6-1 to TRBJ2-7; 7 nucleotides match TRBD1. The CDR3 has 15 amino acids. V lost 6 bases, J lost 3 bases, and 11 bases stayed unmatched. CDR1 and CDR2 from the germline V gene are MNHNS and SASEGT. The CDR3 is CASSRPTGQHYEQYF. For the CDR3, the DNA is TGTGCCAGCAGCCGACCTACGGGACAGCACTACGAGCAGTACTTC.

This clonotype was counted only a few times. The rearrangement joins TRBV20-1 to TRBJ2-1; the match to TRBD2 covers 13 bases. The germline gives CDR1 DFQATT, CDR2 SNEGSKA (reference sequence). There are 17 residues in the CDR3. Germline trimming cut 3 bases from V and 0 bases from J; bases unmatched to any gene: 5. In nucleotides, the CDR3 is TGCAGTGCTAGGGGGACTAGCGGGAAGAGCTCCTACAATGAGCAGTTCTTC. Translated, it gives CSARGTSGKSSYNEQFF.

This clonotype has a count of ten or more. As DNA, the CDR3 is TGTGCCAGCAACATACCGGCCGGGACAGGGCGGTCACCCCTCCACTTT. Translated: CASNIPAGTGRSPLHF. This chain joins TRBV28 and TRBJ1-6; 9 nucleotides agree with TRBD1. The germline gives CDR1 MDHEN, CDR2 SYDVKM. V lost 7 bases to trimming and J lost 10 bases; unmatched junction nucleotides: 14. The CDR3 loop spans 16 amino acids.

This clonotype was seen a few times. The chain is built from TRBV3-1 and TRBJ2-7, with D hard to call. Germline-derived CDR1 and CDR2 are LGHDT and YNNKEL (reference sequence). The V gene lost 2 bases and the J gene lost 2 bases, with 10 bases spanning the gap. This CDR3 has 14 residues. This CDR3 is CASSQLTGPYEQYF. The CDR3 DNA reads as TGTGCCAGCAGCCAATTAACCGGACCCTACGAGCAGTACTTC.

This clonotype occurred a few times. V and J are TRBV6-5 and TRBJ2-2, with 10 bases lining up with TRBD2. Germline CDR1 reads MNHEY; CDR2 reads SVGAGI. CDR3 length: 17 amino acids. Trimming removed 4 bases from V and 1 base from J; junction bases left unmatched: 6. CDR3 region: CASSSGLAGGNTGELFF. The CDR3 DNA reads as TGTGCCAGCAGTTCTGGGTTAGCGGGAGGGAACACCGGGGAGCTGTTTTTT.

This chain joins TRBV11-1 and TRBJ2-1; D uncertain. Trimming took 1 base from V and 9 from J, leaving 7 bases between them. CDR1 is SGHAT, CDR2 FQDESV, per germline (reference sequence). The CDR3 covers 12 residues. This CDR3 is CASSLGNREQFF. The DNA of the CDR3 is TGTGCCAGCAGCTTAGGTAATCGTGAGCAGTTCTTC.

This sequence joins TRBV4-1 and TRBJ2-7; no firm D call. CDR3 length: 13 residues. The V and J ends lost 0 bases and 5 bases respectively, with 8 bases between them. Germline lookup yields CDR1 MGHRA and CDR2 YSYEKL. This CDR3 is CASSQERRDEQYF. CDR3 bases: TGCGCCAGCAGCCAAGAACGAAGGGACGAGCAGTACTTC.

This clonotype was found a few times. This chain uses TRBV12-3 or TRBV12-4 with TRBJ2-1, with TRBD2 identical over 14 bases. V lost 2 bases, J lost 1 base, and 7 bases stayed unmatched. This CDR3 has 19 residues. The CDR3 bases are TGTGCCAGCAGTTTACCCCCGGGACTAGCGGGAGAGTCCTACAATGAGCAGTTCTTC. Translated, it gives CASSLPPGLAGESYNEQFF.

Regarding this clonotype: With a much larger clone just one base away, this may be a read error. J is TRBJ1-3 and V is TRBV28, with 7 bases that match TRBD1. The CDR3 runs 15 residues. Germline lookup yields CDR1 MDHEN and CDR2 SYDVKM. The CDR3 nucleotides read TGTGCCAGCAGTTTAGACAGGGTAACTGGAAACACCATACATTTT. Amino acid sequence: CASSLDRVTGNTIHF.

The table lists this clonotype with many counts. This chain uses TRBV24-1 with TRBJ2-2, with D perhaps matching TRBD1 (6 bases). CDR3 length: 12 amino acids. CDR1 is KGHDR, CDR2 SFDVKD, per germline. V lost 9 bases, J lost 6 bases, and 10 bases lay in between. The DNA for the CDR3 is TGTGCCACCGGGGGCCTAGCCGGGGAGCTGTTTTTT. It translates to CATGGLAGELFF.

This clonotype was counted many times. The chain has TRBV27 and TRBJ1-6; TRBD1 matches 10 bases. The J segment lost 9 bases and the V segment lost 5 bases, leaving 13 bases of the junction unmatched. This CDR3 is built from 17 residues. From germline, CDR1 is MNHEY and CDR2 SMNVEV (reference sequence). This CDR3 reads CASSARLGQGNGSPLHF. CDR3 in DNA: TGTGCCAGCAGTGCCCGCCTGGGACAGGGGAACGGTTCACCCCTCCACTTT.